Listed here are 9 T cell receptor beta chains from one sample, sequenced in a study of blood T cell repertoires in COVID-19. Clones were sequenced by immunoSEQ multiplex PCR, and TCRdb holds only the in-frame ones, with some missing. The repertoire includes some 150,000 clones, 65% to 90% of them detected once, and about 6.8% sits in the top ten. The material sequenced was peripheral blood. These receptors originate from a woman between 45 and 65 years old in a cohort sampled during active or convalescent COVID-19.

This clone has just a few counts. V and J are TRBV7-8 and TRBJ2-7; D may be TRBD1 (6 bases). Trimming removed 5 bases at V and 5 bases at J, with 13 bases between. Germline V CDR1 and CDR2: SGHVS, FQNEAQ. The CDR3 loop spans 13 amino acids. The CDR3 DNA follows: TGTGCCAGCAGCGGACAGAAAGCCCACGAGCAGTACTTC. The encoded protein is CASSGQKAHEQYF.

The chain combines TRBV5-1 with TRBJ2-5, with 10 bases that match TRBD2. Trimming cost V 4 bases and J 3 bases; bases outside gene matches: 3. The CDR3 is 14 residues long. Per germline, CDR1 SGHRS and CDR2 YFSETQ. For the CDR3, the DNA is TGCGCCAGCAGCAGAGGGACTAGCGAAGAGACCCAGTACTTC. This translates into CASSRGTSEETQYF.

This chain connects TRBV13 to TRBJ1-1, with TRBD1 matching over 7 bases. After removal of 7 bases from V and 10 bases from J, the junction contained 9 bases not matched to a gene. Per germline, CDR1 PRHDT and CDR2 FYEKMQ (reference sequence). The CDR3 sequence is 12 residues long. DNA of the CDR3: TGTGCCAGCAACCGAAACAGGGGAATAGCTTTCTTT. Translation: CASNRNRGIAFF.

In this sample, this clone turned up a few times. V and J are TRBV5-6 and TRBJ1-6, with unresolved D. Germline CDR1 SGHDT, CDR2 YYEEEE. CDR3 length: 16 residues. The germline V and J ends were trimmed by 4 bases and 2 bases, with 13 bases remaining between them. CDR3 loop: CASSRGSGTYNSPLHF. DNA of the CDR3: TGTGCCAGCAGCCGAGGATCGGGGACCTATAATTCACCCCTCCACTTT.

The chain couples TRBV5-1 to TRBJ2-5, with 11 bases aligning to TRBD2. CDR3 length: 18 amino acids. Germline CDR1 SGHRS, CDR2 YFSETQ. V shed 0 bases, J shed 2 bases, and the junction held 9 bases outside the gene matches. CDR3 sequence: CASSLAPSGGPQQETQYF. The CDR3 bases are TGCGCCAGCAGCTTGGCCCCTAGCGGGGGGCCCCAACAAGAGACCCAGTACTTC.

The rearrangement joins TRBV5-1 to TRBJ2-3; the D gene is possibly TRBD1 (6 bases). Trimming left V 6 bases short and J 0 bases short, with 14 bases between. This CDR3 contains 15 residues. Germline V gene data show CDR1 as SGHRS and CDR2 as YFSETQ. DNA of the CDR3: TGCGCCAGCACCACAGGGCAAATCAGCACAGATACGCAGTATTTT. Amino acids: CASTTGQISTDTQYF.

V gene TRBV1 combines with J gene TRBJ2-2; the D call TRBD2 from the table was never checked on the DNA. TRBV1 is a documented pseudogene. CDR3 length: 16 residues. CDR3 bases: TGCACCAGCAGCCAAGGGCTACGGGGAGGCGCCGGGGAGCTGTTTTTT. It translates to CTSSQGLRGGAGELFF.

The chain employs TRBV21-1 and TRBJ1-4. TRBV21-1 is marked as a pseudogene. The CDR3 is 13 amino acids. For the CDR3, the DNA is TGTGCCAGCAGGACTGGGTGGGATGAAAAACTGTTTTTT. It yields the protein CASRTGWDEKLFF.

The V and J genes are TRBV6-5 and TRBJ2-5, with a possible D match to TRBD2 (5 bases). The CDR3 totals 16 residues. The V and J ends lost 3 bases and 5 bases respectively, with 19 bases between them. CDR1 is MNHEY, CDR2 SVGAGI, per germline. DNA of the CDR3: TGTGCCAGCAGTTATACAGTCGGCGGATCGGGGGAGACCCAGTACTTC. Its translation is CASSYTVGGSGETQYF.